This entry is about one T cell receptor beta chain. Its target is unknown. Germline trimming cut 2 bases from V and 5 bases from J; bases unmatched to any gene: 1. This CDR3 contains 14 residues. CDR1 is GTSNPN and CDR2 is SVGIG in the germline V gene (reference sequence). This sample is part of a study of Ad26.COV2.S vaccination and SARS-CoV-2 variants. Findings and caveats of the study: Vaccinees displayed broader spike-specific TCR repertoires than placebo recipients.

This sample's treatment: roughly 19 received Ad26.COV2.S at low or high dose, single or two shots; several received placebo; per-sample allocation not given. Sampling was performed 63 days after the first vaccine or placebo injection. SARS-CoV-2 spike from the Wuhan strain was encoded by the vaccine, an Ad26 vector. The protocol was immunoSEQ multiplex PCR, while the TCRdb copy is restricted to in-frame clones and leaves out a portion. The sample shows about 390,000 clones, 88% of them seen only once. The input for sequencing was peripheral blood, taken in a trial of Ad26.COV2.S vaccine versus placebo. The chain has TRBV30 and TRBJ1-5; 12 positions agree with TRBD1. The sequence derives from a person between 18 and 59 years old who received the Ad26.COV2.S COVID-19 vaccine or a placebo. The CDR3 DNA reads TGTGCCTGGAGTTGGGACAGGGGGCATCAGCCCCAGCATTTT. This gives the protein CAWSWDRGHQPQHF.